This T cell receptor beta chain was recovered during a study of T-cell memory formation after mild COVID-19. The CDR3 loop spans 20 amino acids. Germline values: CDR1 MNHNS, CDR2 SASEGT. V dropped 5 bases and J dropped 1; count of bases not matched to a gene: 16. TCRdb itself ran the 5' RACE reads through MiXCR, one entry per CDR3 protein. The data hold 200,000 to 250,000 distinct CDR3 sequences, with 27% observed a single time. J is TRBJ1-3 and V is TRBV6-1, with 11 bases identical to TRBD1. The clonotype comes from an adult woman who had mild COVID-19 (a few samples of this study predate the infection). Cell type and time point are not known. Sequencing was carried out using PBMCs or a T cell subset sorted from them (not recorded which). CDR3 bases: TGTGCCAGCAGTCCGAAACCAGGGCGGGACAGGGGGTTTTCTGGAAACACCATATATTTT. The encoded protein is CASSPKPGRDRGFSGNTIYF.